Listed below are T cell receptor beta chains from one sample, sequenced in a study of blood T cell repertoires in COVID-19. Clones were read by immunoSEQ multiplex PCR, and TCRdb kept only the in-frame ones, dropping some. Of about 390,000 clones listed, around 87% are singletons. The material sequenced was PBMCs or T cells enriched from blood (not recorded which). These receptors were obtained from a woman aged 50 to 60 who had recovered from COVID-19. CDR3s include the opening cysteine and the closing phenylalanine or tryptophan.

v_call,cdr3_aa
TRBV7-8,CASSQGDTNEKLFF
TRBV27,CASSLSSGGAYEQYF
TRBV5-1,CASSQGVRGTPLHF
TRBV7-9,CASSLARGSGNTIYF
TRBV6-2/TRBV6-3,CASSYYPGQTFGGYTF
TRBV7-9,CASSRQGTDEAFF
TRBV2,CASWTGGRIGELFF
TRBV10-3,CAISERGQGAGNQPQHF
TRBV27,CASSSSPSGYGYTF
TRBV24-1,CATSDPGSTDTQYF
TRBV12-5,CASGHSLQPQHF
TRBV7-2,CASRTGTGPNEKLFF
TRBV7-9,CASSSGDSTEQYF
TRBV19,CASSMNTEAFF
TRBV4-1,CASSLAGGYNEQFF
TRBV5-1,CASSPRDRDYGYTF
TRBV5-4,CASSLGPGNNQPQHF
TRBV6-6,CASSYGGTGANVLTF
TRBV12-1,CASSLPHTPQRGGLFRETQYF
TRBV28,CASSAEISYGYTF
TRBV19,CASSLGQGFNQPQHF
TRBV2,CASHRQGMSHIPYEQYF
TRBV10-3,CAIRGPAGEDEKLFF
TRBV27,CASSQGISNQPQHF
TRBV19,CASTGQSRGEQYF
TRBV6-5,CASTPPGTETEAFF
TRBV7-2,CASSQAGYSYEQYF
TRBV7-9,CASSLDWGRDNYGYTF
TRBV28,CASRSEIYGYTF
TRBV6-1,CASSEALGRTEAFF
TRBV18,CASSPQGGTNEKLFF
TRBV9,CASSVEQGSTEAFF
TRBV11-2,CASSWVRQGGAFF
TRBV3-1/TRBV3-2,CASSPLAGDTGELFF
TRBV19,CASSIVEGNEQFF
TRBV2,CASSLGRGEYEQYF
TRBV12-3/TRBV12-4,CASSPGTTYEQYF
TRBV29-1,CSVEDLFGVAPQETQYF
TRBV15,CATSGPHRVRAEKLFF
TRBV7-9,CASSPLIRTAANEKLFF
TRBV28,CASGQTNYGYTF
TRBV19,CASSLTGYSNQPQHF
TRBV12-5,CASGETGGNEQFF
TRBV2,CASSDRDRAQHNYGYTF
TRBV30,CAWSVSDPARGQPQHF
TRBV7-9,CASSPNAGNTIYF
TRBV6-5,CASSYSGGRNEQFF
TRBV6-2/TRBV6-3,CASSSLQVGPGELFF
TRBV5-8,CASSFSDSGKSGAFF
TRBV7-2,CASSLDLGTHHGYTF
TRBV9,CASSVAGEVNIQYF
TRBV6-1,CASSDLGRLGYYGYTF
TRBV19,CASSKGQGGWETQYF
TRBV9,CASSVGVTSNQPQHF
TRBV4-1,CASSQSPGQPNYGYTF